One sample yielded the 23 T cell receptor beta chains listed below, sequenced in a study of blood T cells in healthy people across ages. Primed by a sample-barcoded 5' primer and a J-beta primer mix, a second PCR proceeded for roughly 6 to 12 cycles. TCRdb used MiXCR to reprocess the 5' RACE reads, holding one entry per CDR3 protein. The data show about 400,000 distinct CDR3 sequences, 50% to 60% seen once. The specimen sequenced was blood. These receptors all come from a man aged 60-69 years in good health.

This clonotype has only a few counts. The V call is TRBV4-3, the J call TRBJ1-2; possibly TRBD1 for D (5 bases). This CDR3 has 16 residues. Germline V lookup: CDR1 LGHNA, CDR2 YSLEER. V was pared by 4 bases and J by 5 bases, with 20 bases between. The CDR3 nucleotides are TGCGCCAGCAGCCCATTAGGGGAAGCGAAGGGTTATGGCTACACCTTC. Translation gives CASSPLGEAKGYGYTF.

J is TRBJ2-7 and V is TRBV7-3; D gene unclear. Looked up from germline, CDR1 is SGHTA and CDR2 is FQGTGA. Trimming stripped 5 bases from V and 3 bases from J, with 14 bases between. This CDR3 is 14 amino acids long. Written as DNA, the CDR3 is TGTGCCAGCAGCCTGGGTCCAGGATTCTACGAGCAGTACTTC. Protein product: CASSLGPGFYEQYF.

J is TRBJ2-3 and V is TRBV27, with 7 bases aligning to TRBD1. This CDR3 is 14 amino acids long. CDR1 MNHEY and CDR2 SMNVEV come from the germline V gene (reference sequence). V lost 7 bases to trimming and J lost 6 bases; unmatched junction nucleotides: 10. The CDR3 spells CASTFRQGQDTQYF. In DNA, the CDR3 is TGTGCCAGCACCTTTAGACAGGGCCAGGATACGCAGTATTTT.

The chain links TRBV30 to TRBJ1-6; 8 bases line up with TRBD1. Looked up from germline, CDR1 is GTSNPN and CDR2 is SVGIG (reference sequence). Trimming cost V 4 bases and J 9 bases; bases outside gene matches: 8. The CDR3 extends over 14 amino acids. This chain's CDR3 is CAWNRGQATSPLHF. The CDR3, as DNA: TGTGCCTGGAACCGGGGACAGGCAACTTCACCCCTCCACTTT.

V and J are TRBV3-1 and TRBJ2-5, with 7 bases aligning to TRBD1. CDR1 is LGHDT, CDR2 YNNKEL, per germline (reference sequence). The trim removed 3 bases at V and 1 base at J, leaving 2 bases unmatched. The CDR3 covers 14 residues. DNA of the CDR3: TGTGCCAGCAGCCAGAAGGGGGCCCAAGAGACCCAGTACTTC. Protein product: CASSQKGAQETQYF.

This chain links TRBV28 with TRBJ1-5; D call uncertain. The CDR3 runs to 15 residues. Trimming removed 2 bases at V and 3 bases at J, with 11 bases between. Germline V gene lookup returns CDR1 MDHEN and CDR2 SYDVKM. CDR3 region: CASSLSREPNQPQHF. CDR3 nucleotide sequence: TGTGCCAGCAGTTTAAGCCGGGAGCCCAATCAGCCCCAGCATTTT.

This clonotype has only a few counts. V gene TRBV27 combines with J gene TRBJ2-7, with 10 bases identical to TRBD2. The CDR3 totals 16 residues. Trimming removed 3 bases from V and 3 bases from J; junction bases left unmatched: 8. From germline, CDR1 is MNHEY and CDR2 SMNVEV (reference sequence). CDR3 coding DNA: TGTGCCAGCAGTTTCCTCCTAGCGGGGGACAACTACGAGCAGTACTTC. Translated, it gives CASSFLLAGDNYEQYF.

Concerning this clonotype itself: Possible read error: a much larger clone is one base away. The V call is TRBV7-2, the J call TRBJ1-1; TRBD1 matches 7 bases. Germline V gene data show CDR1 as SGHTA and CDR2 as FQGNSA. The CDR3 has 14 amino acids. J lost 1 base, V lost 3 bases, and 2 bases had no gene match. CDR3 sequence: CASSFGDRNTEAFF. The CDR3 DNA reads as TGTGCCAGCAGCTTTGGGGACAGGAACACTGAAGCTTTCTTT.

The chain combines TRBV7-3 with TRBJ2-1; 11 bases map to TRBD2. Germline V lookup: CDR1 SGHTA, CDR2 FQGTGA. CDR3 length equals 17 residues. V lost 5 bases and J lost 9; bases outside the gene matches: 15. The CDR3 DNA reads TGTGCCAGCAGCCCCGCCCCGCTAGCGGGAGGTTTAGGTGAGCAGTTCTTC. This sequence encodes CASSPAPLAGGLGEQFF.

The V and J genes are TRBV6-5 and TRBJ2-1; a possible D gene is TRBD2 (5 bases). Germline V lookup: CDR1 MNHEY, CDR2 SVGAGI. The CDR3 runs 14 residues. Trimming shortened V by 0 bases and J by 8 bases, and 11 bases separated the two germline ends. CDR3 residues: CASSYSTLVDEQFF. The CDR3 DNA follows: TGTGCCAGCAGTTACTCGACACTAGTCGATGAGCAGTTCTTC.

V and J are TRBV10-2 and TRBJ1-5; D ambiguous. V dropped 2 bases and J dropped 8 bases, with 22 bases sitting between them. The V gene's germline CDR1 is WSHSY and CDR2 SAAADI. CDR3 length equals 17 residues. The CDR3 spells CASSETDLFRERKPQHF. The CDR3 DNA reads TGCGCCAGCAGTGAGACGGATTTATTCCGGGAAAGAAAGCCCCAGCATTTT.

This clonotype has only a few counts. The chain carries TRBV7-2 and TRBJ2-5, with 10 bases aligning to TRBD2. The J segment lost 4 bases and the V segment lost 6 bases, leaving 5 bases of the junction unmatched. The germline V gene has CDR1 SGHTA and CDR2 FQGNSA. The CDR3 length is 14 residues. Written as DNA, the CDR3 is TGTGCCAGCAGGGTAGCGGGAGGACCAGAGACCCAGTACTTC. Residues: CASRVAGGPETQYF.

The rearrangement links TRBV18 to TRBJ2-1; TRBD2 aligns across 8 bases. V lost 6 bases to trimming and J lost 3 bases; unmatched junction nucleotides: 7. Germline CDR1 KGHSH, CDR2 LQKENI. The CDR3 has 15 amino acids. The CDR3 loop is CASSPTSGDYNEQFF. CDR3 nucleotides: TGTGCCAGCTCGCCTACTAGCGGCGACTACAATGAGCAGTTCTTC.

The V call is TRBV27, the J call TRBJ2-5; TRBD2 agrees at 12 bases. Germline CDR1 and CDR2: MNHEY and SMNVEV (reference sequence). Trimming removed 6 bases from V and 5 bases from J; junction bases left unmatched: 7. This CDR3 region has 15 residues. The CDR3 region has the DNA TGTGCCAGCAGCTGGACTAGCGGGGCCAGGGAGACCCAGTACTTC. It specifies CASSWTSGARETQYF.

There are many counts of this clonotype. The CDR3, as DNA: TGTGCCAGCAGCCAAGGCCGGACGGGCAATGAGCAGTTCTTC. This sequence encodes CASSQGRTGNEQFF. V gene TRBV3-1 combines with J gene TRBJ2-1, with no clear D. The CDR3 has 14 amino acids. Trimming removed 1 base at V and 6 bases at J, with 10 bases between. Germline CDR1 and CDR2: LGHDT and YNNKEL (reference sequence).

This clonotype was seen only a few times. This sequence joins TRBV29-1 and TRBJ2-3, with 10 bases aligning to TRBD1. Per the germline V gene, CDR1 is SQVTM and CDR2 is ANQGSEA. V lost 5 bases and J lost 10; bases outside the gene matches: 15. This CDR3 region has 15 residues. The CDR3 coding sequence is TGCAGCGTTATGGGGGGGACAGGGGAGTCTTCCCCGCAGTATTTT. It translates to CSVMGGTGESSPQYF.

The chain carries TRBV5-1 and TRBJ2-1; 14 positions agree with TRBD2. This CDR3 has 16 residues. In germline, CDR1 is SGHRS, CDR2 YFSETQ. V was pared by 0 bases and J by 6 bases, with 2 bases of the junction left unmatched. In DNA, the CDR3 is TGCGCCAGCAGCTTGGGGGGACTAGCGGGAGTCAATGAGCAGTTCTTC. Translated, it gives CASSLGGLAGVNEQFF. Full variable domain (missing parts from reference TRBV5-1 and TRBJ2-1): KAGVTQTPRYLIKTRGQQVTLSCSPISGHRSVSWYQQTPGQGLQFLFEYFSETQRNKGNFPGRFSGRQFSNSRSEMNVSTLELGDSALYLCASSLGGLAGVNEQFFGPGTRLTVL.

The rearrangement joins TRBV7-9 to TRBJ1-5; D gene ambiguous. CDR3 length: 12 amino acids. Trimming cost V 3 bases and J 3 bases, with 3 bases left between them. Looked up from germline, CDR1 is SEHNR and CDR2 is FQNEAQ (reference sequence). The CDR3 DNA is TGTGCCAGCAGCTTGGACAATCAGCCCCAGCATTTT. This gives the protein CASSLDNQPQHF.

The chain uses TRBV20-1 and TRBJ2-7; TRBD2 matches at 11 bases. The J call is uncertain, as TRBJ2-5 better fits the DNA end. Looked up from germline, CDR1 is DFQATT and CDR2 is SNEGSKA (reference sequence). This CDR3 comprises 15 residues. CDR3 residues: CSARGWASGRETQYF. The CDR3 DNA reads TGCAGTGCTAGGGGGTGGGCTAGCGGGAGGGAGACCCAGTACTTC.

The chain employs TRBV6-5 and TRBJ1-6, with 7 bases fitting TRBD1. This CDR3 spans 14 amino acids. Germline trimming cut 8 bases from V and 5 bases from J; bases unmatched to any gene: 6. The germline V gene has CDR1 MNHEY and CDR2 SVGAGI. The CDR3 protein is CASRGDSHNSPLHF. The DNA of the CDR3 is TGTGCCAGCCGAGGGGACAGTCATAATTCACCCCTCCACTTT.

The rearrangement links TRBV12-3 or TRBV12-4 to TRBJ2-1; 8 nucleotides agree with TRBD1. Losses at the gene ends were 2 bases for V and 5 bases for J; bases not matched to a gene: 8. This CDR3 contains 16 residues. DNA for the CDR3: TGTGCCAGCAGTTTATCGGACAGGGTCGTGGACAATGAGCAGTTCTTC. Encoded protein: CASSLSDRVVDNEQFF.

This clonotype turned up a few times. This chain uses TRBV4-1 with TRBJ1-6; no firm D call. The ends were cut back, 4 bases at V and 7 bases at J, with 17 bases in the middle. CDR1 and CDR2 from the germline V gene are MGHRA and YSYEKL. The CDR3 spans 16 residues. For the CDR3, the DNA is TGCGCCAGCAGCCGCTCCTTTATTTTTCTCAATTCACCCCTCCACTTT. Its translation: CASSRSFIFLNSPLHF.

Note on this clonotype: The junction and the germline gene differ at one end; a read error may be behind it. The CDR3 protein is CASGLAGDEQYF. The CDR3 coding sequence is TGTGCCAGCGGCTTAGCGGGGGATGAGCAGTACTTC. J is TRBJ2-5 and V is TRBV7-9; 9 bases match TRBD2. The CDR3 contains 12 residues. CDR1 is SEHNR, CDR2 FQNEAQ, per germline (reference sequence).